These T cell receptor beta chains were read from a single sample in a study of shared clonotypes between healthy human individuals. Method: immunoSEQ multiplex PCR; TCRdb's copy keeps in-frame clones and lacks some. The repertoire has 2.3 million or so clones, approximately 93% of them found once; the top ten carry roughly 0.36%. The sample comprised naive CD4+ T cells from PBMCs. These receptors were obtained from a man aged 18 to 35 in good health. Some clones in this sample may be carry-over from other donors' samples. Each CDR3 is given with its conserved first and last residue. Fields, in order: clone size, J gene, D gene, V gene, CDR3 protein, CDR3 DNA. The D gene is left open where the match is weak. Clone size is not always given. Where it is, it says once, few, many or a class for expanded clones.

NA	TRBJ2-1	NA	TRBV5-4	CASSLGRERGVVEQFF	TGTGCCAGCAGCTTGGGTCGGGAACGTGGGGTTGTTGAGCAGTTCTTC
NA	TRBJ1-1	NA	TRBV11-2	CASSFFARGNTEAFF	TGTGCCAGCAGCTTCTTCGCCAGGGGGAACACTGAAGCTTTCTTT
NA	TRBJ2-1	NA	TRBV5-4	CASSFGSGPFYNEQFF	TGTGCCAGCAGCTTCGGTAGCGGCCCCTTTTACAATGAGCAGTTCTTC
NA	TRBJ1-1	TRBD1	TRBV18	CASSPDRGNTEAFF	TGTGCCAGCTCACCCGACAGGGGGAACACTGAAGCTTTCTTT
NA	TRBJ2-1	TRBD2	TRBV5-1	CASSSLAGASNEQFF	TGCGCCAGCAGTTCTCTAGCGGGAGCTAGCAATGAGCAGTTCTTC
NA	TRBJ2-7	NA	TRBV11-2	CASSPSRQGNYEQYF	TGTGCCAGCAGCCCGTCTCGTCAGGGAAACTACGAGCAGTACTTC
NA	TRBJ1-3	NA	TRBV14	CASSQVGWTSGNTIYF	TGTGCCAGCAGCCAAGTGGGATGGACTTCTGGAAACACCATATATTTT
NA	TRBJ2-3	TRBD1	TRBV7-9	CASSWGTGETDTQYF	TGTGCCAGCAGCTGGGGGACAGGGGAAACAGATACGCAGTATTTT
NA	TRBJ2-2	NA	TRBV27	CASSLRQGDRRGELFF	TGTGCCAGCAGTTTAAGGCAGGGTGATAGGCGCGGGGAGCTGTTTTTT
NA	TRBJ1-1	TRBD1	TRBV19	CASSQQTGGKTEAFF	TGTGCCAGTAGTCAACAGACAGGGGGCAAAACTGAAGCTTTCTTT
NA	TRBJ2-3	NA	TRBV27	CASSFSSQNTQYF	TGTGCCAGCAGTTTTTCTTCCCAAAATACGCAGTATTTT
NA	TRBJ2-1	NA	TRBV2	CASSGGRELINEQFF	TGTGCCAGCAGTGGCGGCAGGGAACTAATCAATGAGCAGTTCTTC
NA	TRBJ1-1	NA	TRBV6-6	CASSYPREAFF	TGTGCCAGCAGTTACCCACGTGAAGCTTTCTTT
NA	TRBJ1-2	TRBD1	TRBV28	CASSLPPGGDGYTF	TGTGCCAGCAGCCTCCCCCCAGGGGGGGATGGCTACACCTTC
NA	TRBJ2-7	NA	TRBV7-6	CASSLIPPPSYEQYF	TGTGCCAGCAGCTTAATCCCCCCACCCTCCTACGAGCAGTACTTC
NA	TRBJ1-1	NA	TRBV6-5	CASTRGTEAFF	TGTGCCAGCACCCGGGGGACTGAAGCTTTCTTT
NA	TRBJ1-2	TRBD1	TRBV5-1	CASSLSGDSKRYTF	TGCGCCAGCAGCTTAAGTGGGGACAGCAAACGCTACACCTTC
NA	TRBJ1-2	NA	TRBV2	CASGQEAGYTF	TGTGCCAGCGGTCAGGAGGCTGGCTACACCTTC
NA	TRBJ2-7	TRBD2	TRBV10-3	CAISERLAGGEQYF	TGTGCCATCAGTGAAAGGCTAGCGGGAGGCGAGCAGTACTTC
NA	TRBJ2-1	TRBD2	TRBV7-8	CASSRSGNAYNEQFF	TGTGCCAGCAGCCGAAGCGGGAACGCCTACAATGAGCAGTTCTTC
NA	TRBJ2-2	NA	TRBV19	CASSLTISIGELFF	TGTGCCAGTAGTTTAACCATATCGATCGGGGAGCTGTTTTTT
once	TRBJ1-4	NA	TRBV10-3	CAIRGSTEAGEKLFF	TGTGCCATCAGGGGGTCGACAGAGGCGGGGGAAAAACTGTTTTTT
once	TRBJ2-7	TRBD1	TRBV7-3	CASSLAGQGAYEQYF	TGTGCCAGCAGCTTAGCGGGACAGGGGGCCTACGAGCAGTACTTC
NA	TRBJ1-3	TRBD1	TRBV19	CASRKLPGTAGNTIYF	TGTGCCAGTAGAAAGCTACCCGGGACAGCTGGAAACACCATATATTTT
NA	TRBJ2-1	NA	TRBV7-9	CASSLALGFERSLNEQFF	TGTGCCAGCAGCTTAGCTCTTGGGTTTGAGAGGAGCCTCAATGAGCAGTTCTTC
NA	TRBJ2-5	NA	TRBV30	CARGQETQYF	TGTGCCCGGGGACAAGAGACCCAGTACTTC
NA	TRBJ2-7	TRBD2	TRBV5-1	CASSKTSGSHEQYF	TGCGCCAGCAGCAAGACTAGCGGGAGCCACGAGCAGTACTTC
NA	TRBJ2-1	NA	TRBV5-6	CASSWRGNSYNEQFF	TGTGCCAGCAGCTGGAGGGGGAACTCCTACAATGAGCAGTTCTTC
once	TRBJ1-2	TRBD1	TRBV10-3	CASGQGTSYGYTF	TGTGCCTCGGGACAGGGGACGTCCTATGGCTACACCTTC
NA	TRBJ2-7	NA	TRBV10-3	CAISEGLAYNEQYF	TGTGCCATCAGTGAGGGGCTAGCGTACAACGAGCAGTACTTC
NA	TRBJ2-3	NA	TRBV5-1	CASSDRGDTQYF	TGCGCCAGCAGCGATCGAGGAGATACGCAGTATTTT
NA	TRBJ2-7	NA	TRBV21-1	CASSLRLAGDYEQYF	TGTGCCAGCAGCCTGAGACTAGCGGGGGACTACGAGCAGTACTTC
NA	TRBJ1-5	NA	TRBV7-9	CASSLGAGSGNQPQHF	TGTGCCAGCAGCTTAGGAGCAGGGAGCGGCAATCAGCCCCAGCATTTT
NA	TRBJ1-5	NA	TRBV27	CASSNRMAGPQHF	TGTGCCAGCAGTAATCGGATGGCAGGGCCCCAGCATTTT
NA	TRBJ2-5	NA	TRBV7-3	CASSRDKSATQYF	TGTGCCAGCAGCCGGGACAAGTCTGCGACCCAGTACTTC